This TCR beta chain is from a study of regulatory T cells in long-lasting Graves disease. Germline V gene data show CDR1 as MNHEY and CDR2 as SMNVEV (reference sequence). The CDR3 runs to 17 residues. The J segment lost 1 base and the V segment lost 0 bases, leaving 8 bases of the junction unmatched. Sequencing libraries for TCR beta were prepared with iRepertoire HTBI primers and Arm-PCR of CDR3 regions. TCRdb used MiXCR to reprocess the multiplex PCR reads, holding one entry per CDR3 protein. The sample shows over 350,000 distinct CDR3 sequences, about a fifth of them seen only once. In this sample, this clonotype turned up many times. Indicated time point: persistent/refractory GD, antithyroid drugs over 5 years with positive TRAb. TCR sequences were obtained from RNA taken from PBMCs. Diagnosis followed American Thyroid Association guidelines for Graves' disease.

The chain links TRBV27 to TRBJ1-1, with 7 bases aligning to TRBD1. The receptor's source is a female donor with Graves disease. The source material was peripheral blood mononuclear cells (PBMCs), sampled when the disease was refractory, from a patient treated with antithyroid drugs. Here the CDR3 DNA reads TGTGCCAGCAGTTTATCGGGAAAGGGACAGTCGAACACTGAAGCTTTCTTT. This translates into CASSLSGKGQSNTEAFF.